This TCR beta chain was retrieved from a study of blood T cells in healthy people across ages. Study conclusions and caveats: PBMCs went unsorted, and a conclusive naive versus antigen-experienced comparison was therefore prevented.

Combining a sample-barcoded 5' primer with a J-beta primer mix, a second PCR ran for about 6 to 11 cycles. Each cDNA molecule was tagged by a template-switch adaptor that had 12 random nucleotides. TCRdb fed the 5' RACE reads into MiXCR, producing one record per CDR3 protein. This sample has approximately 1.5 million distinct CDR3 sequences; less than 45% occur once, and the top ten carry about 4%. CDR3 length: 13 residues. Germline CDR1 and CDR2: LGHDT and YNNKEL (reference sequence). The junction had 7 bases not matched to a gene; V was cut back by 5 bases and J by 7 bases. This clonotype was detected a few times. Its antigen is unidentified.

Input material: blood. This chain joins TRBV3-1 and TRBJ1-1, with 7 bases fitting TRBD1. This TCR was recovered from a woman aged 18-29 years in good health. The CDR3 loop is CASSGGGQLEAFF. In DNA, the CDR3 is TGTGCCAGCAGCGGGGGGGGACAGCTTGAAGCTTTCTTT.